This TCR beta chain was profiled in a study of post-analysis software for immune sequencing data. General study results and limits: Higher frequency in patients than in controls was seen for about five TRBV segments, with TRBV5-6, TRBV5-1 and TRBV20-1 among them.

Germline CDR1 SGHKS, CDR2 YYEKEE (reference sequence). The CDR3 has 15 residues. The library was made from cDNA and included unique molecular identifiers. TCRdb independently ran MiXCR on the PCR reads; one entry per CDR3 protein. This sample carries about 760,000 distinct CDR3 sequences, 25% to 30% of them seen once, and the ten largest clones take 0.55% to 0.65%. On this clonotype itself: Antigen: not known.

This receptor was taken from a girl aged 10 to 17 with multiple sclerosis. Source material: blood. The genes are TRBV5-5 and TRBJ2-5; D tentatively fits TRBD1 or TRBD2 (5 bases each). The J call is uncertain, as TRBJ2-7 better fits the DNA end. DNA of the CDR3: TGTGCCAGCAGCTTGTCCGGGACGGATTCTTACGAGCAGTACTTC. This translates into CASSLSGTDSYEQYF.